These T cell receptor beta chains were read from a single sample in a study of immune evolution from preneoplasia to lung adenocarcinoma. TCRdb keeps only in-frame clones here, not all; method: immunoSEQ multiplex PCR. There are 9,000 to 13,000 clones in the sample; roughly 80% occur only once, and under 30% lies in the top ten. The sequenced sample consisted of FFPE normal lung tissue adjacent to the tumor. The origin of the receptors is a person between 55 and 70 years old with lung adenocarcinoma. Some clones in this sample may be carry-over from other donors' samples. Both conserved end residues are part of each CDR3. The order of the fields is D gene, V gene, J gene, clone size, CDR3 DNA, CDR3 protein. The D gene is left open where the match is weak. Size is omitted from some rows. Given values are once, few, many or a class for expanded clones.

NA,TRBV6-4,TRBJ2-3,NA,TGTGCCAGCAGTGATAGGGATGCTAGCACAGATACGCAGTATTTT,CASSDRDASTDTQYF
NA,TRBV30,TRBJ2-5,few,TGTGCCTGGAAGAGGGTTGAGACCCAGTACTTC,CAWKRVETQYF
TRBD2,TRBV7-8,TRBJ2-7,NA,TGTGCCAGCAGCCCCCGGGGGGGAGGGAACGAGCAGTACTTC,CASSPRGGGNEQYF
NA,TRBV11-2,TRBJ1-1,NA,TGTGCCAGCAGCTTACGGGCCATTTACACTGAAGCTTTCTTT,CASSLRAIYTEAFF
NA,TRBV7-6,TRBJ2-2,NA,TGTGCCAGCAGCTTTTCGACCTCGAACACCGGGGAGCTGTTTTTT,CASSFSTSNTGELFF
NA,TRBV27,TRBJ1-2,few,TGTGCCAGCGAGGGATCCTATGGCTACACCTTC,CASEGSYGYTF
TRBD2,TRBV5-1,TRBJ2-3,NA,TGCGCCAGCAGCGGGGACTACGGAGATACGCAGTATTTT,CASSGDYGDTQYF
TRBD2,TRBV29-1,TRBJ2-2,NA,TGCAGCGTTCTAGGACTAGAATGGTCCACCGGGGAGCTGTTTTTT,CSVLGLEWSTGELFF
NA,TRBV18,TRBJ2-7,NA,TGTGCCAGCTCACAAGGGATCTCCGCCGGCTACGAGCAGTACTTC,CASSQGISAGYEQYF
TRBD2,TRBV25-1,TRBJ2-3,once,TGTGCCAGCAGTGGGACTAGCGGGAGGGCAGATACGCAGTATTTT,CASSGTSGRADTQYF
NA,TRBV11-3,TRBJ2-1,NA,TGTGCCAGCAGCTTAGTCTTAGCCTCCAATGAGCAGTTCTTC,CASSLVLASNEQFF
NA,TRBV21-1,TRBJ1-1,NA,TGTGCCAGCATCCCGAGGGCGACTGAAGCTTTCTTT,CASIPRATEAFF
NA,TRBV29-1,TRBJ2-7,few,TGCAGCGTCACGAGGGGAGGACCGAACAGCTACGAGCAGTACTTC,CSVTRGGPNSYEQYF
TRBD2,TRBV28,TRBJ2-1,NA,TGTGCCAGCAGTTCGACCCCGGGACTAGCAGGTGAGCAGTTCTTC,CASSSTPGLAGEQFF
NA,TRBV7-2,TRBJ2-1,NA,TGTGCCAGCAGCTCCACCGCAGGGAGAGGCAATGAGCAGTTCTTC,CASSSTAGRGNEQFF
NA,TRBV9,TRBJ1-1,few,TGTGCCAGCAGCCCGATGACAGGTGAAGCTTTCTTT,CASSPMTGEAFF
NA,TRBV7-2,TRBJ1-2,NA,TGTGCCAGCAGCTCCTGGGAGTTCTATGGCTACACCTTC,CASSSWEFYGYTF
NA,TRBV6-5,TRBJ1-1,NA,TGTGCCAGCAGAGCAGGCGAGGGCGTAAGGTCTGAAGCTTTCTTT,CASRAGEGVRSEAFF
TRBD2,TRBV10-3,TRBJ2-7,NA,TGTGCCATCAACGGAGCGGGGGAGTCCTACGAGCAGTACTTC,CAINGAGESYEQYF
NA,TRBV28,TRBJ2-7,NA,TGTGCTAGCAGTTTATGGGACACCAGGGAGCAGTACTTC,CASSLWDTREQYF
NA,TRBV29-1,TRBJ2-7,NA,TGCAGCGTGTCCCGGGACACTTCCTACGAGCAGTACTTC,CSVSRDTSYEQYF
TRBD1,TRBV7-2,TRBJ2-7,NA,TGTGCCAGCAGCTTCGCGGGACAGGGCAGGTACGAGCAGTACTTC,CASSFAGQGRYEQYF
NA,TRBV6-6,TRBJ2-2,NA,TGTGCCGCTTCCGGGAGCAACACCGGGGAGCTGTTTTTT,CAASGSNTGELFF
TRBD2,TRBV6-5,TRBJ2-5,NA,TGTGCCAGCAGTTATCAGGCGGCTAGCGGGAGTGAGACCCAGTACTTC,CASSYQAASGSETQYF
TRBD2,TRBV28,TRBJ2-3,NA,TGTGCCAGCAGCCCCCCTGGGCTAGCGGGGGGGGGAGATACGCAGTATTTT,CASSPPGLAGGGDTQYF
TRBD2,TRBV28,TRBJ2-1,NA,TGTGCCAGCAGTCCCCCTGGCGGGAGGGCCAATAATGAGCAGTTCTTC,CASSPPGGRANNEQFF
TRBD1,TRBV6-1,TRBJ2-6,NA,TGTGCCAGCCGGACAGGGGGCTCTGGGGCCAACGTCCTGACTTTC,CASRTGGSGANVLTF
TRBD1,TRBV28,TRBJ2-5,large,TGTGCCAGCAGTTCCCCGACAGGGGAGGAGACCCAGTACTTC,CASSSPTGEETQYF
NA,TRBV27,TRBJ2-1,NA,TGTGCCACCCGGGATCCCTACAATGAGCAGTTCTTC,CATRDPYNEQFF
NA,TRBV5-1,TRBJ2-7,NA,TGCGCCAGCAGCCGTCCGAGTGACAGCGTGTCCTACGAGCAGTACTTC,CASSRPSDSVSYEQYF
TRBD1,TRBV2,TRBJ2-3,NA,TGTGCCAGCAGAAGACAGGGTACAGATACGCAGTATTTT,CASRRQGTDTQYF
NA,TRBV7-2,TRBJ2-3,few,TGTGCCAGCAGCTTAGACCCTTCTGATACGCAGTATTTT,CASSLDPSDTQYF
NA,TRBV9,TRBJ2-2,few,TGTGCCAGCAGCGGAACGGGAGCTGGGGTTGCCGGGGAGCTGTTTTTT,CASSGTGAGVAGELFF
NA,TRBV13,TRBJ2-7,few,TGTGCCAGCAGCCTTCAGGGCGAGCAGTACTTC,CASSLQGEQYF
NA,TRBV5-1,TRBJ1-1,NA,TGCGCCAGCAGCTTGGTGGGACAGAACACTGAAGCTTTCTTT,CASSLVGQNTEAFF
NA,TRBV19,TRBJ2-7,NA,TGTGCCAGTAGCAGGCAGGGATTTAGCTACGAGCAGTACTTC,CASSRQGFSYEQYF
TRBD2,TRBV7-8,TRBJ2-1,NA,TGTGCCAGCAGCTTAGTACGGGAGCTGGGACTAGCGGGAGTGGGTGAGCAGTTCTTC,CASSLVRELGLAGVGEQFF